The sequence of this T cell receptor (beta chain) was determined in a study of T cell responses to AZD1222 COVID-19 vaccine. CDR1 is SGHTA, CDR2 FQGTGA, per germline. V gave up 0 bases and J gave up 3 bases, with 11 bases separating them. CDR3 length: 16 amino acids. This table comes from immunoSEQ multiplex PCR, and its TCRdb copy is limited to in-frame clones, with some not included. The sample yields 100,000 to 110,000 clones, 80% to 90% seen once. The material was peripheral blood, obtained on day 0 of AZD1222 vaccination. The chain links TRBV7-3 to TRBJ2-2; a possible D gene is TRBD1 (5 bases). The TCR sequence derives from an adult in good health. CDR3 sequence: CASSLTQGGDTGELFF. The DNA for the CDR3 is TGTGCCAGCAGCTTAACGCAGGGCGGAGACACCGGGGAGCTGTTTTTT.